The clone carrying this TCR beta chain occurred many times. What it binds is unknown. Enrolled ophthalmopathy patients presented with a Clinical Activity Score of at least 3, a NOSPECS grade of at least 4, and disease duration under 3 months. Investigators excluded patients with uncontrolled infection, other autoimmune disease, pregnancy or lactation. The data were taken from a study of T cells in Graves' hyperthyroidism and ophthalmopathy. Study outcomes and limitations: The model foresaw ophthalmopathy a median roughly 6.6 months prior to onset. Ophthalmopathy was distinguished from stable hyperthyroidism by 13 V-J signatures.

RNA transcripts were the template for amplifying TCR beta CDR3 regions. The TCR CDR3 first-round RT-PCR relied on the HTBI primer set. TCRdb independently ran MiXCR on the multiplex PCR reads; one entry per CDR3 protein. The repertoire has around 350,000 distinct CDR3 sequences, approximately 16% of them found once; the top ten carry approximately 19%. V gave up 6 bases and J gave up 6 bases; unmatched junction bases: 4. The CDR3 has 14 amino acids. The germline gives CDR1 MDHEN, CDR2 SYDVKM. This clonotype originated in a woman aged 55-69 years with Graves' ophthalmopathy. Specimen: blood. The rearrangement uses TRBV28 and TRBJ2-7, with 14 bases that match TRBD2. The CDR3 coding sequence is TGTGCCAGCAGACCGGGACTAGCGGGAGTCGAGCAGTACTTC. Amino acids: CASRPGLAGVEQYF.